The T cell receptor (beta chain) under discussion was sequenced for a study of cytotoxic CD8 clonotypes in ibrutinib-treated CLL. For the study at large: Partial response occurred in some 25 patients and complete response in 2; at median approximately 68 months, around 14 remained remitted and approximately twelve progressed.

Study results and limitations: Clonality grew at ibrutinib response; at progression, it decreased back toward baseline.

Points on this clone: The antigen is not known.

Produced via immunoSEQ multiplex PCR; TCRdb's table is partial and in-frame only. The sample yields nearly 300,000 clones, roughly 76% seen once. The V gene's germline CDR1 is SGHAT and CDR2 FQNNGV. CDR3 length: 16 residues. V was clipped by 4 bases and J by 7 bases; unmatched bases: 7. This sequence was found in a human donor with chronic lymphocytic leukemia. This chain uses TRBV11-2 with TRBJ2-2; 12 positions agree with TRBD2. Source: PBMCs, taken at disease progression, from a patient treated with ibrutinib. Written as DNA, the CDR3 is TGTGCCAGCAGCTGGCGACTAGCGGGAGAGGGCGGGGAGCTGTTTTTT. It codes for CASSWRLAGEGGELFF.